The 21 T cell receptor beta chains given below trace back to one sample, sequenced in a study of blood T cell repertoires in COVID-19. The data were produced by immunoSEQ multiplex PCR, yet TCRdb's version contains in-frame clones alone and is incomplete. The top ten clones hold around 10% of a sample with under 250,000 clones, 85% to 90% of them seen once. Specimen: peripheral blood. The receptors here all came from a man between 45 and 60 years old with COVID-19, enrolled during active disease.

The chain combines TRBV15 with TRBJ2-7, with D unresolved. The germline V gene encodes CDR1 LNHNV and CDR2 YYDKDF (reference sequence). V was clipped by 0 bases and J by 0 bases, with 6 bases between them. CDR3 length equals 14 residues. Here the CDR3 DNA reads TGTGCCACCAGCAGAGATGGCAACTCCTACGAGCAGTACTTC. It encodes CATSRDGNSYEQYF.

The chain employs TRBV2 and TRBJ2-3; 12 nucleotides align to TRBD2. Germline lookup yields CDR1 SNHLY and CDR2 FYNNEI. V lost 5 bases, J lost 0 bases, and 6 bases stayed unmatched. The CDR3 runs 17 residues. The DNA of the CDR3 is TGTGCCAGCAGTCGCTGGACTAGCGGGGAAAGCACAGATACGCAGTATTTT. Its protein is CASSRWTSGESTDTQYF. Together with reference TRBV2 and TRBJ2-3, the CDR3 gives the full variable domain: EPEVTQTPSHQVTQMGQEVILRCVPISNHLYFYWYRQILGQKVEFLVSFYNNEISEKSEIFDDQFSVERPDGSNFTLKIRSTKLEDSAMYFCASSRWTSGESTDTQYFGPGTRLTVL.

The chain carries TRBV15 and TRBJ1-2, with unresolved D. CDR3 length: 13 amino acids. The V end was cut by 5 bases, the J end by 8 bases, with 15 bases between. CDR1 is LNHNV, CDR2 YYDKDF, per germline (reference sequence). The CDR3 bases are TGTGCCACCAGCCCCATGCCGGGCGGGGGCTACACCTTC. It codes for CATSPMPGGGYTF.

The genes are TRBV6-5 and TRBJ1-6; D may be TRBD1 (6 bases). The CDR3 has 15 residues. V shed 6 bases and J shed 2 bases, with 11 bases lying between them. Germline lookup yields CDR1 MNHEY and CDR2 SVGAGI. CDR3: CASSSGQPYNSPLHF. The CDR3 DNA reads as TGTGCCAGCAGCTCCGGACAGCCCTATAATTCACCCCTCCACTTT.

CDR3 sequence: CASSLWQRKNYYGYTF. The CDR3 nucleotides read TGTGCCAGCAGCTTATGGCAGCGGAAAAATTACTATGGCTACACCTTC. The V and J genes are TRBV5-6 and TRBJ1-2; D unclear. The CDR3 has 16 residues. Germline values: CDR1 SGHDT, CDR2 YYEEEE. V was clipped by 2 bases and J by 3 bases, with 17 bases between them.

The chain carries TRBV28 and TRBJ2-2; D is ambiguous. The CDR3 length is 12 residues. V gave up 8 bases and J gave up 2 bases, with 6 bases separating them. Germline V gives CDR1 MDHEN, CDR2 SYDVKM. CDR3 loop: CASYPNTGELFF. CDR3 DNA sequence: TGTGCCAGCTATCCCAACACCGGGGAGCTGTTTTTT.

The table lists this clone with many counts. The chain employs TRBV10-2 and TRBJ2-7, with TRBD2 matching over 12 bases. Germline CDR1 is WSHSY and CDR2 is SAAADI. Germline trimming cut 6 bases from V and 0 bases from J; bases unmatched to any gene: 6. CDR3 length equals 16 residues. The CDR3 DNA sequence: TGCGCCAGCAGCGGGACTAGCGGGTCGAGCTCCTACGAGCAGTACTTC. It specifies CASSGTSGSSSYEQYF.

The CDR3 protein is CASSVGDRGTEAFF. The CDR3 nucleotides read TGTGCCAGCAGCGTTGGAGACAGGGGCACTGAAGCTTTCTTT. The chain is built from TRBV9 and TRBJ1-1; 8 nucleotides align to TRBD1. The germline gives CDR1 SGDLS, CDR2 YYNGEE. The CDR3 spans 14 residues. V dropped 2 bases and J dropped 4; count of bases not matched to a gene: 4.

This clone has only a few counts. The chain is built from TRBV28 and TRBJ2-1; 14 nucleotides match TRBD2. Germline V CDR1 and CDR2: MDHEN, SYDVKM. The CDR3 has 16 amino acids. V lost 6 bases, J lost 5 bases, and 6 bases stayed unmatched. The CDR3 protein is CASSPGGLAGDNEQFF. The CDR3 nucleotides read TGTGCCAGCAGCCCAGGGGGACTAGCGGGAGACAATGAGCAGTTCTTC. Full variable domain (remainder filled in from reference TRBV28 and TRBJ2-1): DVKVTQSSRYLVKRTGEKVFLECVQDMDHENMFWYRQDPGLGLRLIYFSYDVKMKEKGDIPEGYSVSREKKERFSLILESASTNQTSMYLCASSPGGLAGDNEQFFGPGTRLTVL.

This clone was seen more than once but under ten times. The chain uses TRBV2 and TRBJ2-7; D perhaps matches TRBD2 (6 bases). Germline assignment: CDR1 SNHLY and CDR2 FYNNEI. V dropped 5 bases and J dropped 2 bases, with 10 bases sitting between them. CDR3 length: 13 residues. The DNA for the CDR3 is TGTGCCAGCAGTTTCGGGAGCGCCTACGAGCAGTACTTC. Protein product: CASSFGSAYEQYF. The full variable domain, with the rest looked up from reference TRBV2 and TRBJ2-7, is EPEVTQTPSHQVTQMGQEVILRCVPISNHLYFYWYRQILGQKVEFLVSFYNNEISEKSEIFDDQFSVERPDGSNFTLKIRSTKLEDSAMYFCASSFGSAYEQYFGPGTRLTVT.

This clone was seen a few times. The chain is built from TRBV28 and TRBJ1-4, with 8 bases lining up with TRBD1. The V gene end was trimmed by 5 bases and the J gene end by 8 bases; junction bases not matched to a gene: 7. From germline, CDR1 is MDHEN and CDR2 SYDVKM. This CDR3 spans 14 amino acids. The CDR3 DNA follows: TGTGCCAGCAGTCTGACAGGGGCAAAAGAAAAACTGTTTTTT. Protein sequence: CASSLTGAKEKLFF.

The sample holds a few counts of this clone. V and J are TRBV6-6 and TRBJ1-5; 8 bases match TRBD1. J gave up 4 bases and V 9 bases, and 2 bases lay outside the gene matches. CDR1 and CDR2 (germline): MNHNY, SVGAGI (reference sequence). The CDR3 is 12 residues long. CDR3 sequence reads: CASRQGNQPQHF. CDR3 DNA sequence: TGTGCCAGTCGACAGGGGAATCAGCCCCAGCATTTT.

The J gene is TRBJ2-7, the V gene TRBV4-1; 7 bases are a match to TRBD1. The CDR3 spans 14 residues. V shed 3 bases, J shed 2 bases, and the junction held 4 bases outside the gene matches. Germline assignment: CDR1 MGHRA and CDR2 YSYEKL. This chain's CDR3 is CASSHDQGAYEQYF. CDR3 DNA sequence: TGCGCCAGCAGCCACGACCAGGGGGCCTACGAGCAGTACTTC.

The chain combines TRBV28 with TRBJ1-6, with 11 bases identical to TRBD1. Germline CDR1 is MDHEN and CDR2 is SYDVKM. The CDR3 covers 17 residues. V lost 6 bases, J lost 4 bases, and 8 bases stayed unmatched. The CDR3 nucleotides read TGTGCCAGCAGCGGACAGGGGGCGAGTGTGTATAATTCACCCCTCCACTTT. Its protein is CASSGQGASVYNSPLHF.

The V gene is TRBV12-3 or TRBV12-4, the J gene TRBJ2-5; D not certain. V lost 6 bases, J lost 5 bases, and 7 bases lay in between. The CDR3 covers 11 residues. In DNA form, the CDR3 reads TGTGCCAGCAGAGCGACGGAGACCCAGTACTTC. It is translated as CASRATETQYF.

The V and J genes are TRBV12-3 or TRBV12-4 and TRBJ2-1, with TRBD1 identical over 8 bases. V shed 2 bases, J shed 7 bases, and the junction held 1 base outside the gene matches. This CDR3 spans 13 amino acids. CDR3 bases: TGTGCCAGCAGTTTACAGGGGGCAAATGAGCAGTTCTTC. Protein: CASSLQGANEQFF.

The J gene is TRBJ1-5, the V gene TRBV3-1 (or the pseudogene TRBV3-2), with D possibly TRBD1 on 6 matching bases. Germline CDR1 is LGHDT and CDR2 is YNNKEL (reference sequence). The V end was cut by 1 base, the J end by 2 bases, with 9 bases between. This CDR3 has 15 residues. CDR3 residues: CASSQAGVGNQPQHF. In DNA, the CDR3 is TGTGCCAGCAGCCAAGCAGGGGTGGGCAATCAGCCCCAGCATTTT.

The gene calls are TRBV11-2 and TRBJ1-3; D is perhaps TRBD1 (6 bases). CDR1 and CDR2 (germline): SGHAT, FQNNGV. This CDR3 has 16 residues. V was pared by 4 bases and J by 4 bases, with 17 bases between. As DNA, the CDR3 is TGTGCCAGCAGCTCGCCGGGACATAACTTCGGAAACACCATATATTTT. Its translation: CASSSPGHNFGNTIYF.

The genes are TRBV6-5 and TRBJ2-7, with D possibly being TRBD1 (6 bases). Germline CDR1 MNHEY, CDR2 SVGAGI. Deletions cut 0 bases from V and 5 bases from J, with 17 bases between. The CDR3 contains 16 residues. CDR3 amino acids: CASSYSGTPPGDEQYF. CDR3 in DNA: TGTGCCAGCAGTTACTCAGGGACACCTCCCGGGGACGAGCAGTACTTC.

V and J are TRBV19 and TRBJ2-1; 10 nucleotides match TRBD2. The germline CDR1 and CDR2 sequences are LNHDA and SQIVND (reference sequence). The ends lost 7 bases at V and 7 bases at J; junction bases unmatched: 10. There are 15 residues in the CDR3. The DNA for the CDR3 is TGTGCCAGTATGACAAAGCGGGGGGGCCGGAATGAGCAGTTCTTC. It codes for CASMTKRGGRNEQFF.

The genes are TRBV18 and TRBJ1-4; D is perhaps TRBD1 (6 bases). Looked up from germline, CDR1 is KGHSH and CDR2 is LQKENI. V was pared by 4 bases and J by 4 bases, with 16 bases between. The CDR3 is made up of 16 amino acids. CDR3 residues: CASSLFGGRGNEKLFF. The CDR3 coding sequence is TGTGCCAGCTCACTCTTTGGCGGCAGGGGTAATGAAAAACTGTTTTTT.